Below, one T cell receptor (beta chain) is given with its context. The antigen is not known. The data belong to a study of cytomegalovirus exposure and HLA in healthy donors. Per germline, CDR1 SGHRS and CDR2 YFSETQ. Trimming removed 4 bases from V and 3 bases from J; junction bases left unmatched: 5. There are 16 residues in the CDR3. Study observations and caveats: A few CMV-associated chains were confirmed in vitro to be specific for CMV antigens. There were 150 to 200 TCR beta chains listed as cytomegalovirus-associated. Most TCR sequences were rare, but some public TCRs occurred in many donors. That first-cohort TCR clusters tended to co-occur in the 120 or so validation repertoires was found in a later analysis.

Method: immunoSEQ multiplex PCR; TCRdb's copy keeps in-frame clones and lacks some. The sample yields under 85,000 clones, around 94% seen once. The V call is TRBV5-1, the J call TRBJ2-5; 14 bases are shared with TRBD2. The specimen sequenced was PBMCs. This TCR came from a woman younger than 30 in good health and CMV-seropositive. The DNA of the CDR3 is TGCGCCAGCAGCCCGCGACTAGCGGGGGGGAAAGAGACCCAGTACTTC. It is translated as CASSPRLAGGKETQYF.